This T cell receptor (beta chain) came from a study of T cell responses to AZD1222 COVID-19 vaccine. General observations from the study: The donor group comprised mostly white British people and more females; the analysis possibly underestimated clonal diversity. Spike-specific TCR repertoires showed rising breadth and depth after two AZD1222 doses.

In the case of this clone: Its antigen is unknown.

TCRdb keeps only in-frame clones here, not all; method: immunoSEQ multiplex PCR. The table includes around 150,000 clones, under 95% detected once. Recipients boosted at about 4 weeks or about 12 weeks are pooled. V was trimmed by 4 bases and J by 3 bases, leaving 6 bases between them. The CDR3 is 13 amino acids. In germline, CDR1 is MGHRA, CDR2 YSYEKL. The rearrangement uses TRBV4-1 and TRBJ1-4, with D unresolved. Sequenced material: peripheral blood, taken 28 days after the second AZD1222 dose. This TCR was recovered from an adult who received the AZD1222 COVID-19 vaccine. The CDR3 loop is CASSPVPNEKLFF. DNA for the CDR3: TGCGCCAGCAGCCCCGTGCCTAATGAAAAACTGTTTTTT.